This entry is about one T cell receptor (beta chain). The antigen remains unidentified. Method: immunoSEQ multiplex PCR; TCRdb's copy keeps in-frame clones and lacks some. The repertoire has under 30,000 clones, about 83% of them found once; the top ten carry about 6.8%. This entry is derived from a study of T cell clonotyping in hematopoietic cell transplantation. Study-level background: Pretransplant recipient samples were taken after cytoreduction.

CDR1 is SGHTA, CDR2 FQGNSA, per germline. CDR3 size: 16 residues. V lost 4 bases and J 2 bases, leaving 14 bases between the germline ends. The time point is: recipient sample about 28 days before transplant, after cytoreduction. Whole-study findings and limits: Broader posttransplant TCR repertoire diversity was predicted by graft donor and pretransplant recipient Inverse Simpson Index values. After transplant, recipient diversity fell while pathologically expanded clonotypes grew through day 180. Few recipient clonotypes overlapped donors; over 95% were de novo at given depth.

The chain links TRBV7-2 to TRBJ2-2; TRBD2 is a possible D gene (5 bases). The sequence came from a woman aged 25 to 39 with chronic myeloid leukemia. Some clones in this sample may be carry-over from other donors' samples. The input for sequencing was peripheral blood mononuclear cells, taken before stem cell transplant. For the CDR3, the DNA is TGTGCCAGCAGCTCCTGGGTCACTAGAAACACCGGGGAGCTGTTTTTT. As protein: CASSSWVTRNTGELFF.